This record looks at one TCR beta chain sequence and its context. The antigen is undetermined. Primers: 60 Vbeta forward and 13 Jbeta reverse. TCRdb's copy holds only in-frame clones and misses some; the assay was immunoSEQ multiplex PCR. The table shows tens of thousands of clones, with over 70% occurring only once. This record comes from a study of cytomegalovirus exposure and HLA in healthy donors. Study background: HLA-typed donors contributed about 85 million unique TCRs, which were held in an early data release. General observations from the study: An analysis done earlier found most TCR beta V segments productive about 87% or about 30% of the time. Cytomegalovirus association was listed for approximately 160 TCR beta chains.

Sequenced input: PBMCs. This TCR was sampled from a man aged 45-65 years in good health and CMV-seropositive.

This chain's CDR3 is CASSPGTYEQYF. The CDR3 bases are TGTGCCAGTAGTCCCGGGACCTACGAGCAGTACTTC. The chain is built from TRBV19 and TRBJ2-7, with a weak D call TRBD2 (5 bases). The CDR3 is 12 amino acids. Germline V CDR1 and CDR2: LNHDA, SQIVND (reference sequence). The V end lost 5 bases, the J end lost 2 bases, and 7 bases lay between the germline ends.